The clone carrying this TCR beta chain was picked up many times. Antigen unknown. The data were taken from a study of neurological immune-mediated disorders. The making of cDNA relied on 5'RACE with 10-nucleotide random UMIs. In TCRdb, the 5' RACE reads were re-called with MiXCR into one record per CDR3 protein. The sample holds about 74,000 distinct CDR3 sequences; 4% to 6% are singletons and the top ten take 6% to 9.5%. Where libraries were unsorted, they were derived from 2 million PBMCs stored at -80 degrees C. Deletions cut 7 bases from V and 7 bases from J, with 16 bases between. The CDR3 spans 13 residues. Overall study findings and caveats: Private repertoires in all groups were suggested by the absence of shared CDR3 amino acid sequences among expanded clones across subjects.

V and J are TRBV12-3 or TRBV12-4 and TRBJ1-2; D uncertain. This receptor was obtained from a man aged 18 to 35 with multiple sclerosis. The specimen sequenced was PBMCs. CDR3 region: CASTSERLGGYTF. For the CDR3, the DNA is TGTGCCAGCACCTCTGAGAGGCTTGGTGGCTACACCTTC.